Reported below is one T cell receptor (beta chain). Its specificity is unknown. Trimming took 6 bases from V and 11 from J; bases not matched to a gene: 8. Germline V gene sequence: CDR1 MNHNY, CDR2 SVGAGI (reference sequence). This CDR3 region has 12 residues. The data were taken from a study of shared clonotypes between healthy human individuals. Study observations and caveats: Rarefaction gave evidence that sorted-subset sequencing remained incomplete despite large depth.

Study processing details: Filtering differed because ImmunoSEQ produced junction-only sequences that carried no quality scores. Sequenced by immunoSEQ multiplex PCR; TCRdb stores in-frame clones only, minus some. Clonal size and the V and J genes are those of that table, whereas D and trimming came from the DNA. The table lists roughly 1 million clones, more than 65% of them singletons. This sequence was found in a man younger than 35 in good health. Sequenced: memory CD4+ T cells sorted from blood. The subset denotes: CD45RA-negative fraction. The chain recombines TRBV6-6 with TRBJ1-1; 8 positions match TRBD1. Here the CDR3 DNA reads TGTGCCAGCAGCGGACAGGGCCTAGAGGCTTTCTTT. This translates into CASSGQGLEAFF.